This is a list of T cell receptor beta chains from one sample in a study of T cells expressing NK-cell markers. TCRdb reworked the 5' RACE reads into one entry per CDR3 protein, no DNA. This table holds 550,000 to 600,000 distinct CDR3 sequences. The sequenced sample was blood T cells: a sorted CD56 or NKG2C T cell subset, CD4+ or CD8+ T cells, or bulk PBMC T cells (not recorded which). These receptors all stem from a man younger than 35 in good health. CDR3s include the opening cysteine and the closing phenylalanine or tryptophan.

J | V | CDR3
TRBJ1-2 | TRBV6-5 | CASSYFARLDFDYGYTF
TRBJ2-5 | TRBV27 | CASSLSGQRGLDF
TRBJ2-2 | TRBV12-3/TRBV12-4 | CASRPQGNRGRTGELFF
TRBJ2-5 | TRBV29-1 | CSVESGLAGGHETQYF
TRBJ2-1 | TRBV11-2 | CASSVKGAYNEQFF
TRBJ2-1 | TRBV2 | CASSEYGNEQFF
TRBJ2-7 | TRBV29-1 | CSVGGDRDEQYF
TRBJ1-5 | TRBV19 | CATGTFNSNQPQHF
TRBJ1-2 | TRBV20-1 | CSAEDRGGYGYTF
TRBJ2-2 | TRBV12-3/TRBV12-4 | CASSLGRGTGELFF
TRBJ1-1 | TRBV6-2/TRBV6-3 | CASRQGEKAFF
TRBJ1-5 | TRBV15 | CATSRDHQPQHF
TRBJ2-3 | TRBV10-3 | CAISVESTDTQYF
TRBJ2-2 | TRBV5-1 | CASSPQDLVKGYGELFF
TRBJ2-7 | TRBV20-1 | CSARELQGVTFYEQYF
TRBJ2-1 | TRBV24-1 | CATGPSGSGSEQFF
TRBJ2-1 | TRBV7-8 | CASSPMPGLVFNEQFF
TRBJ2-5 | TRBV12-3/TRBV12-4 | CASTPGGHFQETQYF
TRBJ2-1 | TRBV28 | CASSAGTPSYNEQFF
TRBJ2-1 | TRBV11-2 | CASSVLAGIWGSYNEQFF
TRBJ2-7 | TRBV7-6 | CASSLKPPLTSGILGQEQYF
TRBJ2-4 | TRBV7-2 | CASSPGWWLATIQYF
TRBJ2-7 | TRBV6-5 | CASCMAGTATYEQYF
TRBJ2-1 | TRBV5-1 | CASSLEGQQFF
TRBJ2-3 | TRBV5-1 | CASSGTYGDTQYF
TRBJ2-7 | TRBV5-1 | CASSLLGNNINYEQYF
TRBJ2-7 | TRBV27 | CASSLNPRGLYEQYF
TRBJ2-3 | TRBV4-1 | CASSQALRPDTQYF
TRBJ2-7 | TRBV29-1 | CSGGDTNSYEQYF
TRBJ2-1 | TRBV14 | CASSKARQGYGEQFF
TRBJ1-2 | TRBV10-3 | CAISETELYGYTF
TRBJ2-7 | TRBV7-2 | CASSLDRFGYEQYF
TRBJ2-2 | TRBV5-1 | CASSPATQPTGELFF
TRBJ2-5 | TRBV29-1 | CSVGHTTSDETQYF
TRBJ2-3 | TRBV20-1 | CSPSGTDTQYF
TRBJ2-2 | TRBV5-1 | CASSSMRRDTGELFF
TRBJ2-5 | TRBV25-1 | CASSELGKVRLANQETQYF
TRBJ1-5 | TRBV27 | CASRRGGFDQPQHF
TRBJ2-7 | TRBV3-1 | CASSQDVAGWADEQYF
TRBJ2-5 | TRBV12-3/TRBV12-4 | CASTGGIRETQYF
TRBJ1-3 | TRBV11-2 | CASSLLGQRSGNTIYF